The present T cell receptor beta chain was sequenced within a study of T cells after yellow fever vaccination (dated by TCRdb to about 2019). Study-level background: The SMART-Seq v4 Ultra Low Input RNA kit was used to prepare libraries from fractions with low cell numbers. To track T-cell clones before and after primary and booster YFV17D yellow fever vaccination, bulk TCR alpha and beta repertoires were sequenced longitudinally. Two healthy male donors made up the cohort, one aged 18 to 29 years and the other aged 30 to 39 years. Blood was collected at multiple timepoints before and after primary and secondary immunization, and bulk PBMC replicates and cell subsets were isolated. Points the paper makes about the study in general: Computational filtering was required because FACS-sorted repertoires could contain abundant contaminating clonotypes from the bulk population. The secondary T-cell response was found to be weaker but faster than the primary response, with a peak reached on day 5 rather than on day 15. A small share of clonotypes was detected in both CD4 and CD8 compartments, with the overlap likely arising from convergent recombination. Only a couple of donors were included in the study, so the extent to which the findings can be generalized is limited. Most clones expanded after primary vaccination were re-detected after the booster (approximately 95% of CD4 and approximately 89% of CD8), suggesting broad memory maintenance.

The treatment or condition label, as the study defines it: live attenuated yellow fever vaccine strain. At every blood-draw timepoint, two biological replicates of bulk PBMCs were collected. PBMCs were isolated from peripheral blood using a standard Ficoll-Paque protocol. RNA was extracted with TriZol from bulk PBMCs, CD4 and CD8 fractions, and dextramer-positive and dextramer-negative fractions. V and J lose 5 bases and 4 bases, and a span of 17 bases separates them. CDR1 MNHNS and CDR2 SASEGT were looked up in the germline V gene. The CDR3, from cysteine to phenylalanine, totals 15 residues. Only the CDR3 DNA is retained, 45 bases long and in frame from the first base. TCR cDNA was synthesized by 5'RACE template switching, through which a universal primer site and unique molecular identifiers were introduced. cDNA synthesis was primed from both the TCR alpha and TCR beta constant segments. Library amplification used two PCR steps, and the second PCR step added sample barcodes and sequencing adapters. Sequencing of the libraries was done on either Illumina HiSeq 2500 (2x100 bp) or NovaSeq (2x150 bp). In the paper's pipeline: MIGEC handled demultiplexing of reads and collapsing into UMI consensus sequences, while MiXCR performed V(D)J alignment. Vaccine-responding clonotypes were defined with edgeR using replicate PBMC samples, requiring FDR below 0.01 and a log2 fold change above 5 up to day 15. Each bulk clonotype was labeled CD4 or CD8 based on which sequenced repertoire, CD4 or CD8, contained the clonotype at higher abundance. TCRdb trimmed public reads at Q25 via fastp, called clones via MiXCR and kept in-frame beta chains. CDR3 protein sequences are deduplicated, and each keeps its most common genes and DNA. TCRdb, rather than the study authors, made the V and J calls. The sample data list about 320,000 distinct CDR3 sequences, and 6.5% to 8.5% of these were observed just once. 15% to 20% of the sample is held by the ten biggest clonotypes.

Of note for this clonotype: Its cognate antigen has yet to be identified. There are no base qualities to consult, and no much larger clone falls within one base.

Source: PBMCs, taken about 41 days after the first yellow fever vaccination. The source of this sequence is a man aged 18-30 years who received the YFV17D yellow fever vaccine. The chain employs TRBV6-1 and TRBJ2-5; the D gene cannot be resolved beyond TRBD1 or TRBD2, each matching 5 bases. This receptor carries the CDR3 CASSPGRGLGETQYF. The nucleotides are TGTGCCAGCAGTCCTGGACGGGGCTTGGGAGAGACCCAGTACTTC.